The rows below give T cell receptor beta chains drawn from one sample of a study of cytomegalovirus exposure and HLA in healthy donors. Using immunoSEQ multiplex PCR, the repertoire was profiled, and TCRdb retains in-frame clones only, with some absent. The top ten hold 0.9% to 1.1% of the sample, which has about 280,000 clones, around 86% seen once. The sample consisted of PBMCs. These receptors all stem from a young woman in good health and CMV-seronegative. The CDR3 runs from the conserved cysteine through the conserved F or W. The D gene is left open where the match is weak. The size entry is marked missing in some rows and otherwise reads once, few, many or a size class.

length,D,size,J,V,DNA,CDR3
11,-,-,TRBJ1-2,TRBV20-1,TGCAGTGCTAGGTCCATCTATGGCTACACCTTC,CSARSIYGYTF
14,-,-,TRBJ1-5,TRBV27,TGTGCCAGCGCCAAAGCCTCGGGCAATCAGCCCCAGCATTTT,CASAKASGNQPQHF
15,TRBD1,-,TRBJ2-3,TRBV5-5,TGTGCCAGCAGCCCCCAGGGGACAGGAGCTGATACGCAGTATTTT,CASSPQGTGADTQYF
16,-,once,TRBJ1-2,TRBV7-9,TGTGCCAGCAGCCCACGCCACAGGGCAGCTAACTATGGCTACACCTTC,CASSPRHRAANYGYTF
20,TRBD2,-,TRBJ2-1,TRBV4-2,TGTGCCAGCAGCCAAGATTGGGGTCTAGCGGGAGGGGAGGGGAACAATGAGCAGTTCTTC,CASSQDWGLAGGEGNNEQFF
13,-,-,TRBJ2-4,TRBV28,TGTGCCAGCAGTTTAGATCAAGGGGTCATTCAGTACTTC,CASSLDQGVIQYF
13,-,-,TRBJ2-7,TRBV30,TGTGCCTGGAGTGTTCAAAGGAGGGACGAGCAGTACTTC,CAWSVQRRDEQYF
16,TRBD1,-,TRBJ1-1,TRBV4-3,TGCGCCAGCAGCCATGGACAGGGCGAGTTCGTTATCGAAGCTTTCTTT,CASSHGQGEFVIEAFF
15,-,-,TRBJ1-4,TRBV4-1,TGCGCCAGCAGCCAAGTTACAGGGATGGATGAAAAACTGTTTTTT,CASSQVTGMDEKLFF
13,-,-,TRBJ2-3,TRBV30,TGTGCCTGGAATGGCGGGGGCACAGATACGCAGTATTTT,CAWNGGGTDTQYF
12,-,-,TRBJ1-1,TRBV6-6,TGTGCCACCGACAGGCAGAACACTGAAGCTTTCTTT,CATDRQNTEAFF
14,TRBD1,-,TRBJ1-4,TRBV4-1,TGCGCCAGCAGCTCTGGACAGGGTGGTGAAAAACTGTTTTTT,CASSSGQGGEKLFF
13,-,few,TRBJ1-1,TRBV6-6,TGTGCCAGCAGTTATGGGGAGGACACTGAAGCTTTCTTT,CASSYGEDTEAFF
14,-,-,TRBJ1-2,TRBV5-6,TGTGCCAGCAGCTTATCCAGATCTAACTATGGCTACACCTTC,CASSLSRSNYGYTF
12,-,-,TRBJ2-2,TRBV28,TGTGCCAGCAGCTTGAACACCGGGGAGCTGTTTTTT,CASSLNTGELFF
15,-,-,TRBJ1-6,TRBV7-2,TGTGCCAGCAGCCCGCAGGGGTCCTATAATTCACCCCTCCACTTT,CASSPQGSYNSPLHF
14,-,-,TRBJ1-1,TRBV27,TGTGCCAGCAGTTTGACAGGACCGAACACTGAAGCTTTCTTT,CASSLTGPNTEAFF
15,-,-,TRBJ2-3,TRBV29-1,TGCAGCACCGGCGGGGGCACGAAGAGCACAGATACGCAGTATTTT,CSTGGGTKSTDTQYF
14,TRBD2,-,TRBJ2-3,TRBV29-1,TGCAGCGTGGGGGGACTAGCGGGAGGTCTTGCGCAGTATTTT,CSVGGLAGGLAQYF
14,-,-,TRBJ1-5,TRBV6-6,TGTGCCAGCAGTTATTCGGACATCAATCAGCCCCAGCATTTT,CASSYSDINQPQHF
18,TRBD1,-,TRBJ1-5,TRBV18,TGTGCCAGCTCACCCATCAGCGGACAGGGGGGGAGCAATCAGCCCCAGCATTTT,CASSPISGQGGSNQPQHF
12,-,-,TRBJ2-7,TRBV30,TGTGCCTGGACCACCGGAGCCTACGAGCAGTACTTC,CAWTTGAYEQYF
16,TRBD1,-,TRBJ1-1,TRBV7-9,TGTGCCAGCAGCTTCGCCCCTACAGGGGTTTCCACTGAAGCTTTCTTT,CASSFAPTGVSTEAFF
15,-,-,TRBJ1-1,TRBV29-1,TGCAGCGTCCCCATATCGGACAGACTGAACACTGAAGCTTTCTTT,CSVPISDRLNTEAFF
16,-,-,TRBJ1-2,TRBV4-1,TGCGCCAGCAGCCAAGTAGGAAAGGGGAAGACCTATGGCTACACCTTC,CASSQVGKGKTYGYTF
15,-,once,TRBJ1-2,TRBV28,TGTGCCAGCAGCCTTGGGGCTGCCGGGACACGCGGCTACACCTTC,CASSLGAAGTRGYTF
13,-,-,TRBJ1-2,TRBV29-1,TGCAGCGTTGATAAGTCTGGGGGCCATGGCTACACCTTC,CSVDKSGGHGYTF